Below are 2 T cell receptor beta chains sequenced from a single sample in a study of monozygotic twins with inflammatory bowel disease (dated by TCRdb to about 2019). The library was prepared using 5' RACE. Sequencing relied on an Illumina HiSeq 2500. One entry per CDR3 protein sequence results from the TCRdb reprocessing of the reads, with DNA left out. The table of this sample itemizes 440,000 or so distinct CDR3 sequences. The biggest ten clones account for around 2.5% of the sample. Material for sequencing was blood. These receptors came from a human donor with ulcerative colitis or Crohn's disease, or a healthy co-twin of an affected twin (not recorded which).

The chain joins TRBV7-2 to TRBJ2-5; no DNA is available, so the TRBD1 call from TCRdb remains unchecked. CDR3 length: 15 residues. Germline CDR1 and CDR2: SGHTA and FQGNSA. This CDR3 reads CDSSSGPGLQETQYF.

The rearrangement links TRBV11-2 to TRBJ2-2; with no DNA, the TCRdb D assignment of TRBD2 cannot be verified. Germline-derived CDR1 and CDR2 are SGHAT and FQNNGV. This CDR3 comprises 15 residues. CDR3 residues: CASSLAAGPTGELFF.